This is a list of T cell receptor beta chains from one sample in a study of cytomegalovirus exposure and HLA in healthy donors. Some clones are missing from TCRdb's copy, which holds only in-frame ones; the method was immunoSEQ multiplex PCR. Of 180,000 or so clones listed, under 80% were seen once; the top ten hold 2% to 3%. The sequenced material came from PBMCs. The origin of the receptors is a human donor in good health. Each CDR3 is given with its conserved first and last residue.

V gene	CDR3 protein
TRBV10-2	CASRVDRSSGNTIYF
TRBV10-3	CATGSRWGRSYEQYF
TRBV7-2	CASTDSHEQYF
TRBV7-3	CASSGAGANVLTF
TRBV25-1	CASTPGDRTNTGELFF
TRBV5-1	CASSLVRVRDYGYTF
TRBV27	CASSPGVNYGYTF
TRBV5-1	CASSLMDSGVTDTQYF
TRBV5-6	CASTPAGGPSYNEQFF
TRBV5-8	CASSLFGEQFF
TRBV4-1	CASSRGLKGRAIGGYTF
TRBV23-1	CASSQARDRGFFF
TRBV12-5	CASGLLGTGEGNEQFF
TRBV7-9	CASSHRRFSYNEQFF
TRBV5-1	CASSYLSGGAYEQYF
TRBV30	CAWSKDRQETQYF
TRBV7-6	CASSLGGSNTEAFF
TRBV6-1	CASSEVQGWTEAFF
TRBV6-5	CASSYGTQNEKLFF
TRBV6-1	CASVDFPSTDTQYF
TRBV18	CASSPEGQIYGYTF
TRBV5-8	CASSSFGLVRNEQFF
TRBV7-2	CASSLVVGQGGQYF
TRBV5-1	CASSLDGSGQENSPLHF
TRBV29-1	CSVEDRDHTDTQYF
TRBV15	CATSRDMAGGRNTIYF
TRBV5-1	CASSLAGTLYTDTQYF
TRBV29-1	CSVNQLGGWSNYGYTF
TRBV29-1	CSVEGGHLRSFQYF
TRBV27	CASSLTGNYGYTF
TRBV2	CASTDGTGGRWSTGELFF
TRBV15	CATSSLTMGLYEQYF
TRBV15	CATSRPREMFGYTF
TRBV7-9	CASSLEGFGAFF
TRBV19	CASSIVGGGTDTQYF
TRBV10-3	CAISDRGTSGDTQYF
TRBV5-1	CASSLQDLYEQYF
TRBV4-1	CASSQDPRQGLYGYTF
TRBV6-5	CASSWGLGGTDTQYF
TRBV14	CASSQGDRGLTGELFF
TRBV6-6	CASSDRVGEAFF
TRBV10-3	CAISESGLAGVTDTQYF
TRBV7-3	CASSPQAGGLTGELFF
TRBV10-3	CAIRGELAGFKYEQYF
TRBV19	CASSIQGAHGNTIYF
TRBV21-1	CASSKEVRVTTNEKLFF
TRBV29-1	CSVDFQGNEQFF
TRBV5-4	CASSLERDRGSPLHF
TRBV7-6	CASSLGTSGGYQETQYF
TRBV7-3	CASSLKAHPGQPQHF
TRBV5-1	CASSPIQGPPLTEAFF
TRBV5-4	CASSLGGGGEYGYTF
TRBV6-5	CASSYGASSYNEQFF
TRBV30	CAWDQPPTGAQPQHF
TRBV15	CATSSTGNLNEKLFF